This section outlines one T cell receptor (beta chain) sequence together with its context. In the study's own analysis: Amplification with reference gene primers provided the estimates of nucleated cell counts. Sequenced by immunoSEQ multiplex PCR; TCRdb stores in-frame clones only, minus some. V, J and clone size are those of that table, while D and trimming were read from the DNA. This sample has about 62,000 clones, with 92% found just once. The entry originates in a study of blood T cell repertoires in COVID-19. Study background: Samples came from the United States, Italy and Spain, spanning acute and convalescent COVID-19. PBMCs, B-cell-depleted T cells, or T cells provided the cDNA or gDNA that made up the material.

CDR1 is SGHTA, CDR2 FQGNSA, per germline. The CDR3 sequence is 15 residues long. Trimming at V came to 5 bases and at J to 7 bases, leaving 9 bases not matched to a gene. This receptor was obtained from a human donor in a cohort sampled during active COVID-19. The sequencing sample was made of peripheral blood. This rearrangement joins TRBV7-2 to TRBJ1-5; 9 bases map to TRBD1. The CDR3, as DNA: TGTGCCAGCAGCCACTTACAGGGGGCAGGGCAGCCCCAGCATTTT. Translating it yields CASSHLQGAGQPQHF.